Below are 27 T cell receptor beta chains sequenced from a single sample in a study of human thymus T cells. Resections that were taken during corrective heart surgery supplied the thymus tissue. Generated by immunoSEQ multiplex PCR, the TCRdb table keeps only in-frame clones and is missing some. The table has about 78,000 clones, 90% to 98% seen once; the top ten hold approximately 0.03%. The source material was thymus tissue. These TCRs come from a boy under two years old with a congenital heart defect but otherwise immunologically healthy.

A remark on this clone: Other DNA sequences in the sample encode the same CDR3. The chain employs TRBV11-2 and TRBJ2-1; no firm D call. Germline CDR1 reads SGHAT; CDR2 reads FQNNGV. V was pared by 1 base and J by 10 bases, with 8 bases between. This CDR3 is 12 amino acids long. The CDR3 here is CASSLGRNEQFF. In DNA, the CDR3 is TGTGCCAGCAGCTTAGGGAGAAACGAGCAGTTCTTC.

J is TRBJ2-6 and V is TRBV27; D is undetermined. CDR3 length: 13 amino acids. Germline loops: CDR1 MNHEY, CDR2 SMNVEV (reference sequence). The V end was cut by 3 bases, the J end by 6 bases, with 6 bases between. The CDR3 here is CASSFRAANVLTF. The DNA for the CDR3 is TGTGCCAGCAGTTTCCGTGCGGCCAACGTCCTGACTTTC.

The DNA for the CDR3 is TGTGCCAGCAGCTTGGAAGGACTGGACAGGGGAGCCTACGAGCAGTACTTC. This sequence encodes CASSLEGLDRGAYEQYF. The chain joins TRBV5-4 to TRBJ2-7; 9 bases align to TRBD1. The CDR3 length is 17 residues. J gave up 2 bases and V 0 bases, and 9 bases lay outside the gene matches. Germline values: CDR1 SGHNT, CDR2 YYREEE (reference sequence).

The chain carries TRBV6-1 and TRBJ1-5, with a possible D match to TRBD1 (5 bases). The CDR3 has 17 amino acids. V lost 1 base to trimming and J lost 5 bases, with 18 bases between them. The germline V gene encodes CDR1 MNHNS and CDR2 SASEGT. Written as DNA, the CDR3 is TGTGCCAGCAGTGAAGTAAAGGGGTCAGAAATCCATCAGCCCCAGCATTTT. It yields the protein CASSEVKGSEIHQPQHF.

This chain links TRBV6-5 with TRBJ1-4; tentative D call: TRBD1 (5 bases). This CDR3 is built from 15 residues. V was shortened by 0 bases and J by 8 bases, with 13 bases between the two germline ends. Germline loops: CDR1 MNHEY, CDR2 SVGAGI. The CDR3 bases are TGTGCCAGCAGTTACTCGACGGGGAGGGGAGAAAAACTGTTTTTT. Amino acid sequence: CASSYSTGRGEKLFF.

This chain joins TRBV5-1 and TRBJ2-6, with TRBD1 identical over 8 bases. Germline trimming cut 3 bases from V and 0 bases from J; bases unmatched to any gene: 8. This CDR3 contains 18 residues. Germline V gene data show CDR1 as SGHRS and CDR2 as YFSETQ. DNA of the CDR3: TGCGCCAGCAGCTCGTTCCGGGACAGGAACTCTGGGGCCAACGTCCTGACTTTC. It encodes CASSSFRDRNSGANVLTF.

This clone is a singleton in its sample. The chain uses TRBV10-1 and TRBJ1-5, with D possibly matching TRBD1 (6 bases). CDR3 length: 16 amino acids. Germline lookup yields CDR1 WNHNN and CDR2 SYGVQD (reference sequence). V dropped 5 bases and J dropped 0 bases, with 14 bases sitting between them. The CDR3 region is CASSRRQVHSNQPQHF. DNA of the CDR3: TGCGCCAGCAGTAGAAGACAGGTTCATAGCAATCAGCCCCAGCATTTT.

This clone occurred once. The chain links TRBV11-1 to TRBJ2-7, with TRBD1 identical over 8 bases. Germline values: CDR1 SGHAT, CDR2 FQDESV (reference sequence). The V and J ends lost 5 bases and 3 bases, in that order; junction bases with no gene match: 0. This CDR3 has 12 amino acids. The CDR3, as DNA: TGTGCCAGCAGCGGGACAGGCTACGAGCAGTACTTC. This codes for CASSGTGYEQYF.

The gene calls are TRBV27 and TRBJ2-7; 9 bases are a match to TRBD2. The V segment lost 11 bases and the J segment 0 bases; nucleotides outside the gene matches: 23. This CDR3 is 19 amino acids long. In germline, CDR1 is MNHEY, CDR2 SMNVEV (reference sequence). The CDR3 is CASSGEAGGPYLSSYEQYF. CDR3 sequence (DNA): TGTGCCTCCAGCGGGGAGGCGGGAGGGCCCTACCTGAGCTCCTACGAGCAGTACTTC.

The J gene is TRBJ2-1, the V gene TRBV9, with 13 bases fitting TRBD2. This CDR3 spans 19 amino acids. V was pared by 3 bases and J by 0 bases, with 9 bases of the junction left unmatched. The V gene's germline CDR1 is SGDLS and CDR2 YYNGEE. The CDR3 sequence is CASSGGLAGSGSSYNEQFF. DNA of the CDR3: TGTGCCAGCAGCGGGGGACTAGCGGGATCTGGGAGCTCCTACAATGAGCAGTTCTTC.

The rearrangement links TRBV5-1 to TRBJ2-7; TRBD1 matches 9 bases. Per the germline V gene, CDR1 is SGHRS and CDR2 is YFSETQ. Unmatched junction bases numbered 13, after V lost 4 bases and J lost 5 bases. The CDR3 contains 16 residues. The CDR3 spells CASSPLLRQGDHEQYF. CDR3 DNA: TGCGCCAGCAGCCCGCTCCTCCGACAGGGGGACCACGAGCAGTACTTC.

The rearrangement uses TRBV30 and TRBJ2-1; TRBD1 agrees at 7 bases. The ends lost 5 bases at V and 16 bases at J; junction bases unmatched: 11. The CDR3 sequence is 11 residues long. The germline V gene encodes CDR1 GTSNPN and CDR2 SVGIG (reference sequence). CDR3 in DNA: TGTGCCTGGCGCCGGGACAGCACCGAATTCTTC. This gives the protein CAWRRDSTEFF.

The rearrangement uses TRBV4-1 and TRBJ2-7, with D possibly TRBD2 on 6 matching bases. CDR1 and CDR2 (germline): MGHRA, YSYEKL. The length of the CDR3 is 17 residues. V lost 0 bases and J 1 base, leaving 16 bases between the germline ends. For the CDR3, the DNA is TGCGCCAGCAGCCAAGAAGTGGGGACTCAGGATTCCTACGAGCAGTACTTC. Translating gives CASSQEVGTQDSYEQYF.

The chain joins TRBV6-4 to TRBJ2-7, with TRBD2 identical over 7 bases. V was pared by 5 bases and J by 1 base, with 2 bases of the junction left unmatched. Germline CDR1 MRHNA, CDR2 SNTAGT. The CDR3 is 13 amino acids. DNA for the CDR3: TGTGCCAGCAGTCCTAGCGGTTCCTACGAGCAGTACTTC. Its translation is CASSPSGSYEQYF.

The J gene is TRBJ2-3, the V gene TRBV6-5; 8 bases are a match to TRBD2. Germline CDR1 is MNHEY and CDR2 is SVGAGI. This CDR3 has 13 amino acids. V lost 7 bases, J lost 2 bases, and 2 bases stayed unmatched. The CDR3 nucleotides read TGTGCCAGCACGGGGGGGTTCACAGATACGCAGTATTTT. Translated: CASTGGFTDTQYF.

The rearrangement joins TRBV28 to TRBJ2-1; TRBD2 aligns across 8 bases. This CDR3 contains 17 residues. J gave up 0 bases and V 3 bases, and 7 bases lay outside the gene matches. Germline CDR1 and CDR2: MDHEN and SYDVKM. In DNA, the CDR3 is TGTGCCAGCAGTTTGGGCAAGCGGGAGCCCTCCTACAATGAGCAGTTCTTC. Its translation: CASSLGKREPSYNEQFF.

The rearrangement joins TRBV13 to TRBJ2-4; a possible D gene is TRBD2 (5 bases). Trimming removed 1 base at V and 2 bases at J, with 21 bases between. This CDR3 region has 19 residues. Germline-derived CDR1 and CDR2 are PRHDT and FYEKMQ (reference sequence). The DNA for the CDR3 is TGTGCCAGCAGCTTAGTGCGGGTCACCTATCCTATTACCAAAAACATTCAGTACTTC. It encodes CASSLVRVTYPITKNIQYF.

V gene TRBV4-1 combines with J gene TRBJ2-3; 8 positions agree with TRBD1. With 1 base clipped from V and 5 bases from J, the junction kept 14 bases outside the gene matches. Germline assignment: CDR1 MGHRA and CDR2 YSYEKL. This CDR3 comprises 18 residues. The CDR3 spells CASSQGPGGANWGDTQYF. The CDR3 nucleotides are TGCGCCAGCAGCCAAGGCCCAGGGGGCGCTAATTGGGGAGATACGCAGTATTTT.

CDR3 bases: TGTGCCAGCGGAGGGACCCGGAGGCCCTACGAGCAGTACTTC. Translated: CASGGTRRPYEQYF. The chain employs TRBV2 and TRBJ2-7; D might be TRBD2 (6 bases). CDR3 length equals 14 residues. Germline values: CDR1 SNHLY, CDR2 FYNNEI. V dropped 8 bases and J dropped 2 bases, with 16 bases sitting between them.

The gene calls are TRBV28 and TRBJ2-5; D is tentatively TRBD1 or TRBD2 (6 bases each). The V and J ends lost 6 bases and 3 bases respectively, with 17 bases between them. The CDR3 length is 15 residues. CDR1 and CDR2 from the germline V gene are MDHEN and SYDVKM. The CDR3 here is CASSPRGWGEETQYF. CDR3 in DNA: TGTGCCAGCAGCCCTAGGGGGTGGGGGGAAGAGACCCAGTACTTC.

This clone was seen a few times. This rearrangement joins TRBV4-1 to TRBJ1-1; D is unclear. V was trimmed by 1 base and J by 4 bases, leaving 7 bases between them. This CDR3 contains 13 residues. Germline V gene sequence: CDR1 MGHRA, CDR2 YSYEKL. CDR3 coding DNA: TGCGCCAGCAGCCAAGGGAAGAGCACTGAAGCTTTCTTT. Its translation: CASSQGKSTEAFF.

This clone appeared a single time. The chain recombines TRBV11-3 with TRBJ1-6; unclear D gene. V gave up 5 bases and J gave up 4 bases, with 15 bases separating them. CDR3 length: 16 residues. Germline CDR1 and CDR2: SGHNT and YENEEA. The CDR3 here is CASSRDQVSYNSPLHF. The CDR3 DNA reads TGTGCCAGCAGCCGTGATCAGGTTTCGTATAATTCACCCCTCCACTTT.

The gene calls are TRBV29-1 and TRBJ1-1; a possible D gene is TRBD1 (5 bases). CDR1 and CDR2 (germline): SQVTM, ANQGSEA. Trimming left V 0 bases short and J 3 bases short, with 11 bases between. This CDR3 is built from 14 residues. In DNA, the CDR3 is TGCAGCGTTGAAGATCGGGTCAGGGACACTGAAGCTTTCTTT. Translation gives CSVEDRVRDTEAFF.

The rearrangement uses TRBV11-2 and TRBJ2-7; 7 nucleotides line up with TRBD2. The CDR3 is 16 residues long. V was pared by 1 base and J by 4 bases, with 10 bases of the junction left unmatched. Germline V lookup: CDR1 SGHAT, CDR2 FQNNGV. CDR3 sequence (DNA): TGTGCCAGCAGCTTAGGGAGGATGGGGGAGGGTTACGAGCAGTACTTC. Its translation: CASSLGRMGEGYEQYF.

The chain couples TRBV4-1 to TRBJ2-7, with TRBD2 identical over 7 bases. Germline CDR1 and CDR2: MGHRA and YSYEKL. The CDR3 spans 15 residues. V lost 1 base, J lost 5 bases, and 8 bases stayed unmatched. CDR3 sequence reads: CASSQGPGGGHEQYF. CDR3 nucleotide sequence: TGCGCCAGCAGCCAAGGACCCGGGGGAGGGCACGAGCAGTACTTC.

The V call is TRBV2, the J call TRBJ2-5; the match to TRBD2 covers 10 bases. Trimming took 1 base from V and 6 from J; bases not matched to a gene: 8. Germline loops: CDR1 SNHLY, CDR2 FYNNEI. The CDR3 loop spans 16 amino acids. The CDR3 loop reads CASSEVSGGAPKTQYF. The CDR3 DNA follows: TGTGCCAGCAGTGAAGTAAGCGGGGGGGCCCCGAAGACCCAGTACTTC.

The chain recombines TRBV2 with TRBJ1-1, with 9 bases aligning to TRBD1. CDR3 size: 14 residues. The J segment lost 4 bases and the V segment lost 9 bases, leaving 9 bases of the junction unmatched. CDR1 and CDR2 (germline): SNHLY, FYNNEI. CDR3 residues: CARNRGQGGTEAFF. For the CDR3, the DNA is TGTGCCAGGAACCGGGGACAGGGAGGCACTGAAGCTTTCTTT.